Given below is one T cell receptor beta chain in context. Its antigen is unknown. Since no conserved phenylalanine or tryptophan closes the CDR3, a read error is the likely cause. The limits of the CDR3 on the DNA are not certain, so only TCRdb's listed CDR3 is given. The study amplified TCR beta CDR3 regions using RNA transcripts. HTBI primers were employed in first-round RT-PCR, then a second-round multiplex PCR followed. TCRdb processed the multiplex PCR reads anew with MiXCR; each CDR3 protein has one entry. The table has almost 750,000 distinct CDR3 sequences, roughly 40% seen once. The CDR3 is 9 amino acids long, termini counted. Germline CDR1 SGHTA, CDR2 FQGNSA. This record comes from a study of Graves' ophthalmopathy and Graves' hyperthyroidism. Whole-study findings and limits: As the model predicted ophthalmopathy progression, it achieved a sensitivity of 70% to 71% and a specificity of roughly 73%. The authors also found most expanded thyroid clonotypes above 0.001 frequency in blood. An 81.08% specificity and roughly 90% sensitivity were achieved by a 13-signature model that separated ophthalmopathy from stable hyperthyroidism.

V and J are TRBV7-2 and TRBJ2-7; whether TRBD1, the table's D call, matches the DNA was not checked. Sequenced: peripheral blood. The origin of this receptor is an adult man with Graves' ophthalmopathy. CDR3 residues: CASSVGQNT.